The 12 T cell receptor beta chains below were found in one sample sequenced in a study of cytomegalovirus exposure and HLA in healthy donors. The PCR ran on 60 Vbeta and 13 Jbeta primers. TCRdb's table, derived via immunoSEQ multiplex PCR, lists solely in-frame clones and lacks some. The repertoire holds over 45,000 clones, with around 83% as singletons. The sample taken for sequencing was PBMCs. The receptors stem from a man aged 30 to 39 in good health and CMV-seronegative.

The V gene is TRBV5-4, the J gene TRBJ2-2; D may be TRBD1 (5 bases). Germline values: CDR1 SGHNT, CDR2 YYREEE (reference sequence). This CDR3 is 14 amino acids long. Trimming removed 1 base at V and 3 bases at J, with 7 bases between. The CDR3 loop reads CASSLRQHTGELFF. The DNA of the CDR3 is TGTGCCAGCAGCTTGAGACAGCACACCGGGGAGCTGTTTTTT.

This clone was detected only once. The chain combines TRBV19 with TRBJ2-3, with D hard to call. The V gene lost 3 bases and the J gene lost 1 base, with 11 bases spanning the gap. CDR1 is LNHDA, CDR2 SQIVND, per germline (reference sequence). The CDR3 is 15 amino acids. CDR3 region: CASSILLVRTDTQYF. The CDR3 nucleotides read TGTGCCAGTAGTATTTTACTGGTCCGCACAGATACGCAGTATTTT. Full variable domain (missing parts from reference TRBV19 and TRBJ2-3): DGGITQSPKYLFRKEGQNVTLSCEQNLNHDAMYWYRQDPGQGLRLIYYSQIVNDFQKGDIAEGYSVSREKKESFPLTVTSAQKNPTAFYLCASSILLVRTDTQYFGPGTRLTVL.

The CDR3 spells CASSSGPSMNTEAFF. The CDR3 region has the DNA TGTGCCAGCAGCTCAGGGCCATCCATGAACACTGAAGCTTTCTTT. The J gene is TRBJ1-1, the V gene TRBV7-6; the D gene is possibly TRBD1 (5 bases). The germline gives CDR1 SGHVS, CDR2 FNYEAQ. The germline V and J ends were trimmed by 4 bases and 0 bases, with 12 bases remaining between them. The CDR3 loop spans 15 amino acids.

The V and J genes are TRBV6-1 and TRBJ2-5, with D maybe TRBD1 (5 bases). CDR1 and CDR2 (germline): MNHNS, SASEGT. The CDR3 is 10 residues long. V gave up 3 bases and J gave up 12 bases, with 8 bases separating them. CDR3 coding DNA: TGTGCCAGCAGTGATGTCAGGGAGTACTTC. Translation: CASSDVREYF.

A few counts support this clone. The gene calls are TRBV6-6 and TRBJ2-7; the match to TRBD1 covers 7 bases. The CDR3 has 14 residues. Germline V CDR1 and CDR2: MNHNY, SVGAGI (reference sequence). V dropped 2 bases and J dropped 2; count of bases not matched to a gene: 3. The CDR3 DNA is TGTGCCAGCAGTTACAAGGGACAGCCCTACGAGCAGTACTTC. Translating it yields CASSYKGQPYEQYF.

This clone was recorded only once. This chain connects TRBV4-1 to TRBJ1-1; D possibly corresponds to TRBD1 (6 bases). CDR1 and CDR2 (germline): MGHRA, YSYEKL. V was clipped by 3 bases and J by 8 bases, with 16 bases between them. This CDR3 has 14 amino acids. CDR3 sequence (DNA): TGCGCCAGCAGCCACCCTACAGGGATTCGGGAAGCTTTCTTT. Translating it yields CASSHPTGIREAFF.

The chain joins TRBV6-5 to TRBJ2-7; 9 bases fit TRBD2. CDR1 is MNHEY and CDR2 is SVGAGI in the germline V gene. The CDR3 loop spans 13 amino acids. V gave up 5 bases and J gave up 3 bases; unmatched junction bases: 2. The CDR3 DNA reads as TGTGCCAGCAGTCGGACTAGCGTCTACGAGCAGTACTTC. Translation gives CASSRTSVYEQYF.

This clone was counted a few times. CDR3 bases: TGTGCCAGCAGTGCAGCCGGACTGATGAGCTCTGGGGCCAACGTCCTGACTTTC. Translated: CASSAAGLMSSGANVLTF. The chain uses TRBV6-1 and TRBJ2-6; possible D gene TRBD2, 5 bases. V was pared by 4 bases and J by 0 bases, with 16 bases between. Germline loops: CDR1 MNHNS, CDR2 SASEGT. The CDR3 is 18 residues long.

The CDR3 loop reads CSARENTEAFF. CDR3 DNA: TGCAGTGCCAGGGAGAACACTGAAGCTTTCTTT. The chain combines TRBV20-1 with TRBJ1-1; possible D gene TRBD1, 5 bases. V was pared by 6 bases and J by 1 base, with 6 bases between. Germline V gene data show CDR1 as DFQATT and CDR2 as SNEGSKA (reference sequence). CDR3 length: 11 residues.

The rearrangement uses TRBV6-1 and TRBJ2-1; D gene ambiguous. Trimming removed 5 bases at V and 0 bases at J, with 11 bases between. Looked up from germline, CDR1 is MNHNS and CDR2 is SASEGT. CDR3 length: 15 residues. CDR3 residues: CASSHQVSSYNEQFF. DNA for the CDR3: TGTGCCAGCAGTCACCAGGTTAGCTCCTACAATGAGCAGTTCTTC.

The rearrangement uses TRBV5-1 and TRBJ1-1; D unresolved. This CDR3 has 16 amino acids. Per germline, CDR1 SGHRS and CDR2 YFSETQ. V was cut by 0 bases and J by 1 base, with 13 bases left in between. For the CDR3, the DNA is TGCGCCAGCAGCTTGGACGAGGGTGGAGGGAACACTGAAGCTTTCTTT. It is translated as CASSLDEGGGNTEAFF.

The chain has TRBV5-4 and TRBJ2-3, with a weak D call TRBD2 (7 bases). V lost 0 bases and J 1 base, leaving 24 bases between the germline ends. Germline-derived CDR1 and CDR2 are SGHNT and YYREEE (reference sequence). The length of the CDR3 is 20 residues. Written as DNA, the CDR3 is TGTGCCAGCAGCTTGGGGATGGGGGCGGTCGCGGGGGAGGGCACAGATACGCAGTATTTT. Its translation is CASSLGMGAVAGEGTDTQYF.